The 16 T cell receptor beta chains listed next were all sequenced from one sample in a study of Ad26.COV2.S vaccination and SARS-CoV-2 variants (dated by TCRdb to 2020 to 2022). Taken with the paper, the label for treatment or condition translates to: about 20 received Ad26.COV2.S at low or high dose, single or two shots; 5 received placebo; per-sample allocation not given. For vaccine and placebo recipients, repertoires were sequenced using samples collected on day 63 after the first injection. The protocol used for the library was the immunoSEQ multiplex PCR assay. As stored in TCRdb, this immuneACCESS dataset retains in-frame rearrangements with V and J assigned. A fraction of the clones does not appear; measured against another copy, unresolved V genes explain less than half of the discrepancy, and the remainder lacks a known reason. In all, the sample holds 400,000 to 450,000 clones, and about nine tenths of those were seen once. Together, the top ten hold 12% of the sample.

This sample comprised peripheral blood, obtained in a trial of Ad26.COV2.S vaccine versus placebo. The receptors shown here come from a person between 18 and 59 years old who received the Ad26.COV2.S COVID-19 vaccine or a placebo.

J is TRBJ2-6 and V is TRBV29-1; maybe TRBD1 (7 bases). CDR3 length: 16 amino acids. The germline gives CDR1 SQVTM, CDR2 ANQGSEA. The ends were cut back, 6 bases at V and 2 bases at J, with 17 bases in the middle. CDR3 sequence: CSVRGTVDAGANVLTF. The CDR3 nucleotides are TGCAGCGTCCGGGGGACAGTGGATGCTGGGGCCAACGTCCTGACTTTC.

The genes are TRBV6-4 and TRBJ2-1, with 9 bases identical to TRBD2. The V and J ends lost 2 bases and 5 bases, in that order; junction bases with no gene match: 4. Germline V gene data show CDR1 as MRHNA and CDR2 as SNTAGT. There are 15 residues in the CDR3. Written as DNA, the CDR3 is TGTGCCAGCAGTGACGGTAGCGGGGGAAACAATGAGCAGTTCTTC. Translation gives CASSDGSGGNNEQFF.

The genes are TRBV7-8 and TRBJ2-1; possibly TRBD2 for D (6 bases). The V gene's germline CDR1 is SGHVS and CDR2 FQNEAQ. CDR3 length: 15 residues. V lost 5 bases and J lost 7, with 18 bases in between. CDR3 coding DNA: TGTGCCAGCAGCGGGCCAAGACTAGGTTTTAATGAGCAGTTCTTC. Its protein product is CASSGPRLGFNEQFF.

The V call is TRBV7-2, the J call TRBJ1-2, with D tentatively TRBD1 (5 bases). The CDR3 extends over 13 amino acids. V was pared by 7 bases and J by 2 bases, with 11 bases between. CDR1 and CDR2 from the germline V gene are SGHTA and FQGNSA. The CDR3 spells CASTHDRNYGYTF. The CDR3 DNA reads as TGTGCCAGCACCCACGACAGAAACTATGGCTACACCTTC.

The V gene is TRBV11-3, the J gene TRBJ2-3; 9 bases align to TRBD2. The CDR3 totals 13 residues. V gave up 6 bases and J gave up 3 bases; unmatched junction bases: 1. Germline CDR1 and CDR2: SGHNT and YENEEA. The CDR3 sequence is CASRGLATDTQYF. The CDR3 coding sequence is TGTGCCAGCAGAGGACTAGCGACAGATACGCAGTATTTT. Variable domain in full (rest from reference TRBV11-3 and TRBJ2-3): EAGVVQSPRYKIIEKKQPVAFWCNPISGHNTLYWYLQNLGQGPELLIRYENEEAVDDSQLPKDRFSAERLKGVDSTLKIQPAELGDSAVYLCASRGLATDTQYFGPGTRLTVL.

This clone was detected only a few times. This chain joins TRBV11-2 and TRBJ1-5, with unresolved D. V was trimmed by 0 bases and J by 2 bases, leaving 14 bases between them. This CDR3 contains 17 residues. Germline V CDR1 and CDR2: SGHAT, FQNNGV. CDR3: CASSLDVGRSGNQPQHF. The CDR3 DNA reads as TGTGCCAGCAGCTTAGACGTGGGCAGGAGTGGCAATCAGCCCCAGCATTTT.

The chain carries TRBV5-4 and TRBJ2-1; D tentatively reads TRBD1 or TRBD2 (5 bases each). V gave up 4 bases and J gave up 1 base, with 9 bases separating them. Germline-derived CDR1 and CDR2 are SGHNT and YYREEE (reference sequence). CDR3 length: 14 amino acids. CDR3: CASSGAGSYNEQFF. The CDR3 region has the DNA TGTGCCAGCAGCGGGGCGGGTTCCTACAATGAGCAGTTCTTC. Full variable domain (outside the CDR3, taken from reference TRBV5-4 and TRBJ2-1): ETGVTQSPTHLIKTRGQQVTLRCSSQSGHNTVSWYQQALGQGPQFIFQYYREEENGRGNFPPRFSGLQFPNYSSELNVNALELDDSALYLCASSGAGSYNEQFFGPGTRLTVL.

This chain uses TRBV7-2 with TRBJ2-2, with TRBD2 matching 10 bases. Germline lookup yields CDR1 SGHTA and CDR2 FQGNSA. The ends lost 5 bases at V and 5 bases at J; junction bases unmatched: 17. The CDR3 totals 19 residues. CDR3: CASSTPEGSGRAGTGELFF. CDR3 sequence (DNA): TGTGCCAGCAGCACCCCCGAGGGCAGCGGGAGGGCCGGAACCGGGGAGCTGTTTTTT.

This sequence joins TRBV5-1 and TRBJ1-3; 8 bases map to TRBD1. This CDR3 has 15 residues. Germline lookup yields CDR1 SGHRS and CDR2 YFSETQ. Trimming took 2 bases from V and 4 from J; bases not matched to a gene: 5. CDR3 sequence (DNA): TGCGCCAGCAGCTTCTATGGGGACAGGGGAAACACCATATATTTT. Its protein product is CASSFYGDRGNTIYF.

The chain couples TRBV19 to TRBJ2-5; D is ambiguous. The CDR3 runs to 13 residues. V lost 2 bases and J 1 base, leaving 5 bases between the germline ends. The germline V gene has CDR1 LNHDA and CDR2 SQIVND (reference sequence). The chain's CDR3 is CASSITAQETQYF. In nucleotides, the CDR3 is TGTGCCAGTAGTATAACAGCCCAAGAGACCCAGTACTTC.

This clone was found once. V and J are TRBV9 and TRBJ2-3; 8 nucleotides line up with TRBD2. With 5 bases clipped from V and 0 bases from J, the junction kept 5 bases outside the gene matches. The CDR3 totals 15 residues. In germline, CDR1 is SGDLS, CDR2 YYNGEE. Here the CDR3 DNA reads TGTGCCAGCAGTTCTAGCGGGTACAGCACAGATACGCAGTATTTT. Encoded protein: CASSSSGYSTDTQYF. Filled out from reference TRBV9 and TRBJ2-3, the complete variable domain reads DSGVTQTPKHLITATGQRVTLRCSPRSGDLSVYWYQQSLDQGLQFLIQYYNGEERAKGNILERFSAQQFPDLHSELNLSSLELGDSALYFCASSSSGYSTDTQYFGPGTRLTVL.

Written as DNA, the CDR3 is TGTGCCAGCAGTCGAACCCACTACAGGGGGCTTAATGAAAAACTGTTTTTT. The encoded protein is CASSRTHYRGLNEKLFF. V is TRBV21-1 and J is TRBJ1-4; TRBD1 is the table's D call and was not checked against the DNA. TRBV21-1 represents a pseudogene. This CDR3 region has 17 residues.

The J gene is TRBJ2-5, the V gene TRBV10-3; no clear D. In germline, CDR1 is ENHRY, CDR2 SYGVKD. This CDR3 comprises 14 residues. V shed 3 bases and J shed 2 bases, with 10 bases lying between them. This CDR3 reads CAISENSPQETQYF. DNA for the CDR3: TGTGCCATCAGTGAAAATTCCCCACAAGAGACCCAGTACTTC.

The chain joins TRBV6-1 to TRBJ2-7; D may be TRBD1 (6 bases). V lost 4 bases and J lost 2, with 21 bases in between. Germline V gives CDR1 MNHNS, CDR2 SASEGT. The CDR3 consists of 17 residues. The CDR3 DNA sequence: TGTGCCAGCAGTGCCCTTGGTCGAGGGGGTACAACCTACGAGCAGTACTTC. Translated: CASSALGRGGTTYEQYF.

This clone was seen a single time. The V call is TRBV12-3 or TRBV12-4, the J call TRBJ2-7, with 7 bases lining up with TRBD2. The CDR3 runs to 13 residues. Losses at the gene ends were 5 bases for V and 7 bases for J; bases not matched to a gene: 8. The CDR3 protein is CASSRRERGEQYF. For the CDR3, the DNA is TGTGCCAGCAGTCGGCGGGAGCGGGGTGAGCAGTACTTC.

This rearrangement joins TRBV25-1 to TRBJ1-1; no reliable D call. The CDR3 runs to 11 residues. V was shortened by 2 bases and J by 8 bases, with 6 bases between the two germline ends. From germline, CDR1 is MGHDK and CDR2 SYGVNS. This CDR3 reads CASSEHGEAFF. Here the CDR3 DNA reads TGTGCCAGCAGTGAACACGGAGAAGCTTTCTTT.